Below are 7 T cell receptor beta chains sequenced from a single sample in a study of blood T cell repertoires in COVID-19. Sequencing used immunoSEQ multiplex PCR; TCRdb keeps in-frame clones, though not all of them. Altogether a few hundred thousand clones are present, 84% being singletons, with the ten largest covering under 1.5%. Sequencing input: peripheral blood. The receptors originated from a woman in her forties who had recovered from COVID-19.

The chain joins TRBV9 to TRBJ2-7; D may be TRBD1 (7 bases). V dropped 0 bases and J dropped 1 base, with 14 bases sitting between them. CDR3 length: 16 residues. Germline lookup yields CDR1 SGDLS and CDR2 YYNGEE. CDR3 sequence: CASSVAASGGSYEQYF. DNA for the CDR3: TGTGCCAGCAGCGTAGCCGCATCAGGGGGGTCCTACGAGCAGTACTTC. Together with reference TRBV9 and TRBJ2-7, the CDR3 gives the full variable domain: DSGVTQTPKHLITATGQRVTLRCSPRSGDLSVYWYQQSLDQGLQFLIQYYNGEERAKGNILERFSAQQFPDLHSELNLSSLELGDSALYFCASSVAASGGSYEQYFGPGTRLTVT.

The chain uses TRBV6-2 or TRBV6-3 and TRBJ2-7; the match to TRBD1 covers 7 bases. Losses at the gene ends were 6 bases for V and 0 bases for J; bases not matched to a gene: 17. The CDR3 runs 18 residues. CDR1 and CDR2 from the germline V gene are MNHEY and SVGEGT. The DNA for the CDR3 is TGTGCCAGCAGCTCCCTGCCCTCAGGGACAGCCAGCTCCTACGAGCAGTACTTC. Residues: CASSSLPSGTASSYEQYF.

The chain employs TRBV5-6 and TRBJ2-1; the match to TRBD2 covers 8 bases. J was trimmed by 4 bases and V by 4 bases; bases with no gene match: 7. Germline V gene data show CDR1 as SGHDT and CDR2 as YYEEEE. The CDR3 is 15 residues long. CDR3 region: CASSTTGGPYNEQFF. CDR3 nucleotide sequence: TGTGCCAGCAGCACCACGGGGGGGCCGTACAATGAGCAGTTCTTC.

The V gene is TRBV5-4, the J gene TRBJ2-2, with D maybe TRBD2 (5 bases). Trimming took off 0 bases at V and 5 bases at J, with 14 bases between the two ends. The germline CDR1 and CDR2 sequences are SGHNT and YYREEE (reference sequence). The CDR3 totals 16 residues. This CDR3 reads CASSLGAGRGTGELFF. The CDR3 region has the DNA TGTGCCAGCAGCTTGGGGGCAGGCCGAGGGACCGGGGAGCTGTTTTTT.

The chain has TRBV3-1 (or the pseudogene TRBV3-2) and TRBJ1-2; 10 bases fit TRBD1. V gave up 2 bases and J gave up 1 base; unmatched junction bases: 4. The CDR3 is 16 residues long. The germline gives CDR1 LGHDT, CDR2 YNNKEL (reference sequence). DNA of the CDR3: TGTGCCAGCAGCCAACGGACAGGGGGGGTTAACTATGGCTACACCTTC. Its translation is CASSQRTGGVNYGYTF.

The chain joins TRBV15 to TRBJ1-1; D gene uncertain. Germline values: CDR1 LNHNV, CDR2 YYDKDF (reference sequence). CDR3 length equals 14 residues. V dropped 2 bases and J dropped 2 bases, with 9 bases sitting between them. This CDR3 reads CATSRKTVNTEAFF. DNA for the CDR3: TGTGCCACCAGCAGAAAAACAGTTAACACTGAAGCTTTCTTT.

The chain couples TRBV5-1 to TRBJ2-5; 8 bases are a match to TRBD2. Germline V CDR1 and CDR2: SGHRS, YFSETQ. Losses at the gene ends were 2 bases for V and 4 bases for J; bases not matched to a gene: 4. The CDR3 runs to 14 residues. CDR3 bases: TGCGCCAGCAGCTTCGGGACTAGTGGAGAGACCCAGTACTTC. It codes for CASSFGTSGETQYF.